The clone carrying this TCR beta chain appeared a few times. Its antigen is unknown. The data derive from a study of T cells after yellow fever vaccination. V lost 2 bases, J lost 2 bases, and 22 bases lay in between. CDR1 and CDR2 (germline): SGHNT, YENEEA. The CDR3 contains 18 residues. Study-wide results and caveats: By day 5 rather than day 15, the secondary response had peaked, though it was weaker. The study noted that FACS-sorted repertoires could contain abundant clonotypes contaminating from the bulk population.

A universal primer site and UMIs were added as TCR cDNA was made by 5'RACE template switching. TCRdb reprocessed the 5' RACE reads via MiXCR and lists one record per CDR3 protein. The table has about 240,000 distinct CDR3 sequences, roughly 7.2% seen once; the top ten hold more than 0.8%. The V gene is TRBV11-3, the J gene TRBJ2-7; D is possibly TRBD2 (6 bases). The starting material was CD4+ T cells sorted from PBMCs, obtained 15 days after the yellow fever booster vaccination. The receptor comes from a man aged 25 to 40 who received the YFV17D yellow fever vaccine. The CDR3 is CASSLRLRWVAETYEQYF. The CDR3 coding sequence is TGTGCCAGCAGCTTACGGCTCCGATGGGTAGCGGAAACCTACGAGCAGTACTTC. Full variable domain (outside the CDR3, taken from reference TRBV11-3 and TRBJ2-7): EAGVVQSPRYKIIEKKQPVAFWCNPISGHNTLYWYLQNLGQGPELLIRYENEEAVDDSQLPKDRFSAERLKGVDSTLKIQPAELGDSAVYLCASSLRLRWVAETYEQYFGPGTRLTVT.